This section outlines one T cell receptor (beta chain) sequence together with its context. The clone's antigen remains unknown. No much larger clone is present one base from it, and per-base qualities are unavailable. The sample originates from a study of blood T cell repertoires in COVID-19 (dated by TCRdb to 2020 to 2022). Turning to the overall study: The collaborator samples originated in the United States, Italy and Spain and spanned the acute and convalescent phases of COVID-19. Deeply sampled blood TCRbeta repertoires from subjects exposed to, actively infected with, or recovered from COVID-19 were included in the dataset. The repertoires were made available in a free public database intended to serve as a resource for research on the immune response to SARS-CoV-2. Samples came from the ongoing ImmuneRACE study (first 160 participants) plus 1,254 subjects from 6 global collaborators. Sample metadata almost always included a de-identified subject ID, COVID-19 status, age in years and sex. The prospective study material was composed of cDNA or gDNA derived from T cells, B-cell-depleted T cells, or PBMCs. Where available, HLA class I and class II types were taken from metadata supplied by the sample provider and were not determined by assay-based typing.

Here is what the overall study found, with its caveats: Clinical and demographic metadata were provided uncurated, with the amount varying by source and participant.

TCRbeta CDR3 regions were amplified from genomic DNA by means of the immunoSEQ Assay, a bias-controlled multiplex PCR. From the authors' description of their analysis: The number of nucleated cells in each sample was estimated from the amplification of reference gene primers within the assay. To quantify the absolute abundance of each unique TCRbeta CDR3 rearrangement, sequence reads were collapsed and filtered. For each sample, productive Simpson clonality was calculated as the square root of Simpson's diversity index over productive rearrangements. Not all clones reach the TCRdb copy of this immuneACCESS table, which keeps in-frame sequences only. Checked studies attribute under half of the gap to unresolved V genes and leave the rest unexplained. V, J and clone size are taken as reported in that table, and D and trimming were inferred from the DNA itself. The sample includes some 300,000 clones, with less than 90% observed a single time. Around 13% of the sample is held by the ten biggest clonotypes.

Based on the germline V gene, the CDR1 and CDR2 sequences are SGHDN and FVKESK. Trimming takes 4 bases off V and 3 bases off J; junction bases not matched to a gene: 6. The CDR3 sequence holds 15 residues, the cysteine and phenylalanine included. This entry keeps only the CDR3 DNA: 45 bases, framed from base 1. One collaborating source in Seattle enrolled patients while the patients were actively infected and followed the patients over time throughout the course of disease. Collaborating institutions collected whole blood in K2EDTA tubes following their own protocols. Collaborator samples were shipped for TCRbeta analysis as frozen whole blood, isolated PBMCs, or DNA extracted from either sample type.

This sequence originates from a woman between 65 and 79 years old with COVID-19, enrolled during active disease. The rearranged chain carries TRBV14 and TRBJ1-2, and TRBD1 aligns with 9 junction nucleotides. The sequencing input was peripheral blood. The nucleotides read TGTGCCAGCAGCCTTTTCGACAGGGGGGACTATGGCTACACCTTC. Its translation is CASSLFDRGDYGYTF.